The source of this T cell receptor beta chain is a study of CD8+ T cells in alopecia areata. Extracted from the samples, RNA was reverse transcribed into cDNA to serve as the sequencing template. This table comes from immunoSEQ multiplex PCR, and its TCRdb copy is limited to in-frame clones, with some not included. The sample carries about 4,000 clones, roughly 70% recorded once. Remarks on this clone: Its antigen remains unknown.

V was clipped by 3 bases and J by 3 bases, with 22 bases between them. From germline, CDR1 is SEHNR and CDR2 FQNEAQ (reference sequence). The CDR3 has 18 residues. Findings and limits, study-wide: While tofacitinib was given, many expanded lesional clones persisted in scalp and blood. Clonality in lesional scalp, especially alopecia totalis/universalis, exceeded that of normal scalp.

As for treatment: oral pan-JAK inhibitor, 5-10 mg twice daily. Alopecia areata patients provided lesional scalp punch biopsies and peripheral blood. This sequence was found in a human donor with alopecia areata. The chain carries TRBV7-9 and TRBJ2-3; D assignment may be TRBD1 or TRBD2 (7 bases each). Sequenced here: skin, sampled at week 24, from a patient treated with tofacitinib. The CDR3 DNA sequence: TGTGCCAGCAGCTTCTCCTCGAAAACAGGGGAGGGAACAGATACGCAGTATTTT. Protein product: CASSFSSKTGEGTDTQYF.